Listed below are T cell receptor beta chains from one sample, sequenced in a study of blood T cell repertoires in COVID-19. Produced via immunoSEQ multiplex PCR; TCRdb's table is partial and in-frame only. Altogether 31,000 or so clones are present, 86% being singletons, with the ten largest covering about a quarter. Sequencing used peripheral blood. The receptors were gathered from a human donor with active COVID-19. The donor label of this sample is uncertain. CDR3s include the opening cysteine and the closing phenylalanine or tryptophan. A D gene is named only where the DNA matches it firmly. Rows give clone size only sometimes, using once, few, many, or a class for an expanded clone.

d_call | j_call | v_call | clone_size | cdr3_nt | cdr3_aa
TRBD2 | TRBJ2-7 | TRBV4-3 | NA | TGCGCCAGCAGCCAAGAGGAAGCGGGAGAGCACGAGCAGTACTTC | CASSQEEAGEHEQYF
TRBD1 | TRBJ1-3 | TRBV12-3/TRBV12-4 | NA | TGTGCCAGCAGTACAGGGGCTGGAAACACCATATATTTT | CASSTGAGNTIYF
NA | TRBJ1-4 | TRBV6-5 | NA | TGTGCCAGCAGTTACCGTAAGCCCACGAGGAATGAAAAACTGTTTTTT | CASSYRKPTRNEKLFF
NA | TRBJ2-7 | TRBV6-1 | once | TGTGCCAGCAGTGAATTCCTGCCAGGGGCCTCCTACGAGCAGTACTTC | CASSEFLPGASYEQYF
NA | TRBJ1-1 | TRBV10-1 | NA | TGCGCCAGCAGTTCTTCAGGGAACACTGAAGCTTTCTTT | CASSSSGNTEAFF
NA | TRBJ1-2 | TRBV7-2 | once | TGTGCCAGCAGCTTCACAGGGACCCGGAACTATGGCTACACCTTC | CASSFTGTRNYGYTF
TRBD1 | TRBJ2-5 | TRBV7-9 | NA | TGTGCCAGCAGCTTAGGCCCCGACAGGGGGGATTTGGAGACCCAGTACTTC | CASSLGPDRGDLETQYF
TRBD1 | TRBJ1-2 | TRBV15 | NA | TGTGCCACCAGCAGGGATGACAGGGGAAACTATGGCTACACCTTC | CATSRDDRGNYGYTF
TRBD1 | TRBJ2-1 | TRBV5-6 | NA | TGTGCCAGCAGCTTTGATACAGGGGAAGTATACAATGAGCAGTTCTTC | CASSFDTGEVYNEQFF
NA | TRBJ1-3 | TRBV18 | NA | TGTGCCAGCTCGCCCTTTAATCCCCAGGTGTACTCTGGAAACACCATATATTTT | CASSPFNPQVYSGNTIYF
TRBD2 | TRBJ2-3 | TRBV6-5 | NA | TGTGCCAGCAGACCCAGCGGGAGTATAGATACGCAGTATTTT | CASRPSGSIDTQYF
NA | TRBJ1-5 | TRBV27 | NA | TGTGCCAGCAGTCCTCGAGCAGGACTTAGCAATCAGCCCCAGCATTTT | CASSPRAGLSNQPQHF
NA | TRBJ1-2 | TRBV28 | NA | TGTGCCAGCAGTTTTTTAGCAGGGAACTATGGCTACACCTTC | CASSFLAGNYGYTF
NA | TRBJ2-1 | TRBV20-1 | NA | TGCAGTGCTAGGCAGTACAATGAGCAGTTCTTC | CSARQYNEQFF
NA | TRBJ1-2 | TRBV7-2 | NA | TGTGCCAGCAGCTCAGCACTATACAGGAGTACTAACTATGGCTACACCTTC | CASSSALYRSTNYGYTF
TRBD2 | TRBJ2-3 | TRBV7-2 | NA | TGTGCCAGCAGCGGAAACTTATGGACTAGCGGGAGGTGGAATACGCAGTATTTT | CASSGNLWTSGRWNTQYF
NA | TRBJ2-2 | TRBV6-2/TRBV6-3 | NA | TGTGCCAGCAGCCCCTCTTGGGCTAGCGTCAACACCGGGGAGCTGTTTTTT | CASSPSWASVNTGELFF
TRBD2 | TRBJ2-5 | TRBV5-4 | NA | TGTGCCAGCAGCTTGGTCGGCGGGGGGGCCTTGGAGACCCAGTACTTC | CASSLVGGGALETQYF
NA | TRBJ2-5 | TRBV27 | NA | TGTGCCAGCAGTTTATCGAGAGCGGGCCAAGAGACCCAGTACTTC | CASSLSRAGQETQYF
NA | TRBJ1-1 | TRBV4-2 | NA | TGTGCCAGCAGCCAAGATTCCTCGACAGCCACTGAAGCTTTCTTT | CASSQDSSTATEAFF
NA | TRBJ2-3 | TRBV7-9 | NA | TGTGCCAGCAGTAGTAGCGGCACAGATACGCAGTATTTT | CASSSSGTDTQYF
TRBD1 | TRBJ1-1 | TRBV29-1 | once | TGCAGCGGTAGGACAGGGGGCTGCGGAACTGAAGCTTTCTTT | CSGRTGGCGTEAFF
NA | TRBJ1-6 | TRBV2 | NA | TGTGCCAGACAGGAGAATAATTCACCCCTCCACTTT | CARQENNSPLHF
NA | TRBJ2-5 | TRBV4-1 | NA | TGCGCCAGCAGCCAGGCGATTAGCGTTCAAGAGACCCAGTACTTC | CASSQAISVQETQYF
TRBD1 | TRBJ2-2 | TRBV4-2 | NA | TGTGCCAGCAGCCCCGACCCGGGACAGGGCGCCGGGGAGCTGTTTTTT | CASSPDPGQGAGELFF
NA | TRBJ2-2 | TRBV7-2 | NA | TGTGCCAGCAGCTTAGCGGGGGCGCCCCGAGGCGGGGAGCTGTTTTTT | CASSLAGAPRGGELFF
NA | TRBJ1-3 | TRBV6-5 | NA | TGTGCCATTGGAACAGGGTCTGGAAACACCATATATTTT | CAIGTGSGNTIYF
NA | TRBJ1-2 | TRBV28 | NA | TGTGCCAGCAGTCCCCGGGGCAGGGGAAATGGCTACACCTTC | CASSPRGRGNGYTF
NA | TRBJ2-7 | TRBV3-1/TRBV3-2 | NA | TGTGCCAGCAGCCTAGGACAGCTCTACGAGCAGTACTTC | CASSLGQLYEQYF
NA | TRBJ2-7 | TRBV5-4 | NA | TGTGCCAGCAGCCTGGGGGAGGGGGGTCGCGAGCAGTACTTC | CASSLGEGGREQYF
TRBD1 | TRBJ2-3 | TRBV7-9 | NA | TGTGCCAGCAGCTTCCCGGGACAGACTAGCACAGATACGCAGTATTTT | CASSFPGQTSTDTQYF
NA | TRBJ2-3 | TRBV5-4 | NA | TGTGCCAGCAGCTCGAGCGGGTCCCGCAGCACAGATACGCAGTATTTT | CASSSSGSRSTDTQYF
NA | TRBJ2-7 | TRBV12-3/TRBV12-4 | NA | TGTGCCAGCAGCAACTACGAGCAGTACTTC | CASSNYEQYF
NA | TRBJ2-1 | TRBV7-9 | NA | TGTGCCAGCAGCTTAGGACTAGATGGCGGTGAGCAGTTCTTC | CASSLGLDGGEQFF
NA | TRBJ1-1 | TRBV3-1/TRBV3-2 | NA | TGTGCCAGCAGCCGCACAGGCTCTCTTGGAGCTTTCTTT | CASSRTGSLGAFF
TRBD2 | TRBJ2-7 | TRBV7-8 | NA | TGTGCCAGCAGTTGGACTAGCGGGAATCCCGAGCAGTACTTC | CASSWTSGNPEQYF
TRBD1 | TRBJ1-5 | TRBV28 | few | TGTGCCAGCAGTCGGGGTCCAGGGGGTCAGCCCCAGCATTTT | CASSRGPGGQPQHF
NA | TRBJ2-5 | TRBV6-5 | NA | TGTGCCAGCAGTTCCAGCGACCGCCAAGGGACCCAGTACTTC | CASSSSDRQGTQYF
TRBD1 | TRBJ1-4 | TRBV30 | NA | TGTGCCTGGAGTGCACAGGGGGCTAATGAAAAACTGTTTTTT | CAWSAQGANEKLFF
TRBD1 | TRBJ1-2 | TRBV7-8 | NA | TGTGCCAGCAGCCCAGGACAGGGGAACTATGGCTACACCTTC | CASSPGQGNYGYTF
TRBD1 | TRBJ2-5 | TRBV5-4 | NA | TGTGCCAGCAGCCGATCTCAGGGGGCTGGGGAGACCCAGTACTTC | CASSRSQGAGETQYF
NA | TRBJ2-7 | TRBV5-1 | NA | TGCGCCAGCTATCGGGACTCTAACTCCTACGAGCAGTACTTC | CASYRDSNSYEQYF
NA | TRBJ2-1 | TRBV7-8 | NA | TGTGCCAGCAGCGTCCGGGAAACCTTTTACAATGAGCAGTTCTTC | CASSVRETFYNEQFF
TRBD2 | TRBJ2-3 | TRBV19 | NA | TGTGCCAGCGGGGGGGGGTTCACAGATACGCAGTATTTT | CASGGGFTDTQYF
NA | TRBJ1-4 | TRBV18 | NA | TGTGCCAGCTCACCATTGGGTCAGGGCCGGGAAAAACTGTTTTTT | CASSPLGQGREKLFF
NA | TRBJ2-7 | TRBV7-2 | NA | TGTGCCAGCAGCTTAGAGAAGCAGGGGCCCTACGAGCAGTACTTC | CASSLEKQGPYEQYF
TRBD1 | TRBJ2-1 | TRBV19 | few | TGTGCCACCGGGACAGGGATTAGCAATGAGCAGTTCTTC | CATGTGISNEQFF
TRBD1 | TRBJ2-3 | TRBV9 | NA | TGTGCCAGCAGCGTAGAAGGACAGGGGGCGGCAGATACGCAGTATTTT | CASSVEGQGAADTQYF
NA | TRBJ2-6 | TRBV3-1/TRBV3-2 | NA | TGTGCCAGCAGCCAACAACGAGAGGCCAACGTCCTGACTTTC | CASSQQREANVLTF
NA | TRBJ2-2 | TRBV5-1 | NA | TGCGCCAGCAGCTTGGAACGGGGGGAGCTGTTTTTT | CASSLERGELFF
NA | TRBJ1-2 | TRBV3-1/TRBV3-2 | NA | TGTGCCAGCAGTCTACAGGGTGCTCTCGACTATGGCTACACCTTC | CASSLQGALDYGYTF
TRBD1 | TRBJ2-3 | TRBV15 | NA | TGTGCCACCAGCAGAGTGGACAGGGCCAGAGGTACGCAGTATTTT | CATSRVDRARGTQYF
NA | TRBJ2-1 | TRBV9 | NA | TGTGCCAGCAGCGTAGTTTCCCTAGGGGGTGGTGAGCAGTTCTTC | CASSVVSLGGGEQFF
NA | TRBJ1-1 | TRBV7-9 | NA | TGTGCCAGCAGCCCCACTTGGGGGGACACTGAAGCTTTCTTT | CASSPTWGDTEAFF
NA | TRBJ2-3 | TRBV11-2 | NA | TGTGCCAGCAGCTTAGGGGCAGCTAGCACAGATACGCAGTATTTT | CASSLGAASTDTQYF
NA | TRBJ1-1 | TRBV5-1 | NA | TGCACCAGCAGCTGGACCGGGGGCACTGAAGCTTTCTTT | CTSSWTGGTEAFF
NA | TRBJ1-1 | TRBV19 | NA | TGTGCCAGTACTCCGAATCGGGTCGGGACTGAAGCTTTCTTT | CASTPNRVGTEAFF
NA | TRBJ2-5 | TRBV24-1 | NA | TGTGCCACCAGTGATTTGAGCGCGGGGAGCGCCGAGACCCAGTACTTC | CATSDLSAGSAETQYF